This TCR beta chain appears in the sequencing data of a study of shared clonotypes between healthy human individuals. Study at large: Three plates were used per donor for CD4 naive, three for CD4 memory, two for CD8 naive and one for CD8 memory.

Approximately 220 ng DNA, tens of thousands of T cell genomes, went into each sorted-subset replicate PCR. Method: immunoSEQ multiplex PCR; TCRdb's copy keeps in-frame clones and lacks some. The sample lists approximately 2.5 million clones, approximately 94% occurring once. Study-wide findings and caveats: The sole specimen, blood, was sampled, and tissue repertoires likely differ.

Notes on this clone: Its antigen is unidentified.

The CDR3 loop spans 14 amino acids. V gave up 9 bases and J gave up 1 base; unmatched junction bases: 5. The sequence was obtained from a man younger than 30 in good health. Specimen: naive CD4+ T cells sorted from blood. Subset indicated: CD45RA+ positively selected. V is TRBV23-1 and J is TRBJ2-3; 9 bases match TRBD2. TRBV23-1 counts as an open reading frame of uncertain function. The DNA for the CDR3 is TGCGCCAGAAAGACTAGCGGTGGCACAGATACGCAGTATTTT. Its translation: CARKTSGGTDTQYF.